The TCR beta chain described here comes from a study of vaccination and CD4 T cells after COVID-19. Indicated treatment: approximately 11-day PBMC culture with coronavirus spike peptide pools or control peptides (ViraFEST assay). V was clipped by 4 bases and J by 0 bases; unmatched bases: 9. The CDR3 has 17 residues. Germline V CDR1 and CDR2: DFQATT, SNEGSKA (reference sequence). As regards this clonotype: Its specificity is not known.

The study sequenced cultured CD4+ T cell DNA using the Oncomine TCR Beta short-read assay. TCRdb reprocessed the PCR reads via MiXCR and lists one record per CDR3 protein. Among 20,000 or so distinct CDR3 sequences, roughly 60% were seen once, and the ten largest hold approximately 7%. Here the sequenced sample was CD4+ T cells from blood, cultured in vitro, taken before SARS-CoV-2 vaccination. The receptor's source is a human donor who had recovered from COVID-19. This chain links TRBV20-1 with TRBJ2-3, with TRBD2 matching 11 bases. CDR3 protein: CSAIRVAGGPSTDTQYF. For the CDR3, the DNA is TGCAGTGCTATAAGGGTAGCGGGAGGGCCGAGCACAGATACGCAGTATTTT.